This T cell receptor (beta chain) was recovered during a study of blood T cells in healthy people across ages. Overall study findings and caveats: Roughly linearly, TCR beta diversity per million T cells fell as age increased. Because donor CMV status was unknown, expanded clonotype changes were possibly confounded. The study found more naive CD4+ cells and higher diversity in long-lived than aged donors.

The CDR3 is 16 residues long. Germline CDR1 SQVTM, CDR2 ANQGSEA. V gave up 1 base and J gave up 0 bases, with 13 bases separating them. As concerns this clonotype: Its antigen is undetermined.

Together with a sample-barcoded 5' primer, a J-beta primer mix was included in a second PCR lasting roughly 6 to 12 cycles. TCRdb ran MiXCR on the 5' RACE reads and lists one entry per CDR3 protein. Of approximately 850,000 distinct CDR3 sequences listed, roughly 60% are singletons. This chain links TRBV29-1 with TRBJ2-1, with TRBD1 as a possible D gene (6 bases). This TCR derives from a man aged 25-45 years in good health. The sequencing input was blood. CDR3 nucleotide sequence: TGCAGCGTTGAAGGGAGGCAGGGGATCTCCTACAATGAGCAGTTCTTC. This encodes CSVEGRQGISYNEQFF.